This TCR beta chain was recorded in a study of blood T cell repertoires in COVID-19 (dated by TCRdb to about 2020). Broadly, across the study: Samples covering the acute and convalescent phases of COVID-19 were provided by collaborators in the United States, Italy and Spain. Deeply sampled blood TCRbeta repertoires from subjects exposed to, actively infected with, or recovered from COVID-19 were included in the dataset. The repertoires were released in a freely available public database intended as a resource for research on the immune response to SARS-CoV-2. The prospective study material was composed of cDNA or gDNA derived from T cells, B-cell-depleted T cells, or PBMCs. Where HLA class I and class II types were available, the types were taken from metadata supplied by the sample provider, not from assay-based typing. Samples were obtained from the ongoing ImmuneRACE study (first 160 participants) and from 1,000 to 1,500 subjects provided by 6 global collaborators. The sample metadata nearly always contained a de-identified subject ID, COVID-19 status, age in years and sex. The paper's findings and limits, for the study overall: The quantity of clinical and demographic metadata differed by source and by participant and was supplied without curation.

The CDR3, from cysteine to phenylalanine, totals 15 residues. Only CDR3 DNA remains: 45 bases, in frame from the first base. Relative to germline, V is missing 4 bases and J is missing 2 bases, with 7 bases of the junction outside any gene match. The germline V gene gives CDR1 as SGDLS and CDR2 as YYNGEE. TCRbeta CDR3 regions were amplified from genomic DNA by means of the immunoSEQ Assay, a bias-controlled multiplex PCR. Per the source publication's procedure: Within the assay, amplification of reference gene primers was used to estimate how many nucleated cells each sample contained. To quantify the absolute abundance of each unique TCRbeta CDR3 rearrangement, sequence reads were collapsed and filtered. For each sample, productive Simpson clonality was calculated as the square root of Simpson's diversity index across productive rearrangements. TCRdb took this table from immuneACCESS and kept in-frame rearrangements with V and J called. Such tables lack part of the clones; where checked against another copy, unresolved V genes explain under half of the gap, and the rest is unexplained. D and trimming were read from the DNA, whereas the V and J calls and clone size are those reported in that table. The sample yields around 100,000 clones; around 90% were counted once. The ten most abundant clones make up 11% of the sample.

This clone appeared a single time. Its antigen is unknown. No base quality information exists; no much larger clone differs at one position. Each collaborating institution followed its own protocols to collect whole blood in K2EDTA tubes. For TCRbeta analysis, collaborators shipped samples in one of three forms: frozen whole blood, isolated PBMCs, or DNA extracted from either of those sample types. The chain links TRBV9 with TRBJ2-5; 8 bases in the middle match TRBD2. The specimen was peripheral blood. The source of this sequence is a man of 80 years or more with acute or convalescent COVID-19. The CDR3 has the sequence CASSLISGGQETQYF. The DNA sequence is as follows: TGTGCCAGCAGCCTTATCAGCGGGGGACAAGAGACCCAGTACTTC.